This T cell receptor (beta chain) derives from a study of shared clonotypes between healthy human individuals. In germline, CDR1 is MGHRA, CDR2 YSYEKL. Losses at the gene ends were 4 bases for V and 8 bases for J; bases not matched to a gene: 10. This CDR3 has 15 residues. TCRdb's copy holds only in-frame clones and misses some; the assay was immunoSEQ multiplex PCR. The data contain just over 2,000,000 clones, 85% to 95% of them seen just once; the ten biggest clones take up approximately 0.13%. The receptor was isolated from a man aged 18 to 30 in good health. J is TRBJ1-4 and V is TRBV4-1; 7 bases fit TRBD1. The specimen sequenced was naive CD4+ T cells sorted from blood. The subset denotes: CD45RA+ positively selected. The CDR3 protein is CASSPLGGTPEKLFF. The CDR3 nucleotides read TGCGCCAGCAGCCCCCTAGGGGGCACGCCGGAAAAACTGTTTTTT.